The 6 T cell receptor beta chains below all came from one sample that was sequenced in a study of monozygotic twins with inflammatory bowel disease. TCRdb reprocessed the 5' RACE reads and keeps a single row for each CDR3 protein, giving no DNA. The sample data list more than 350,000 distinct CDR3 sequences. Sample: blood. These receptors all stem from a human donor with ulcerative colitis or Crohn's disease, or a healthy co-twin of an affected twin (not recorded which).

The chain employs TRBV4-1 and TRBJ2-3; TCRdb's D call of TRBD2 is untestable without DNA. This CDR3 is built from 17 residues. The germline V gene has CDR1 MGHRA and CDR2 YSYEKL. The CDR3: CASSQEYLSAGADTQYF.

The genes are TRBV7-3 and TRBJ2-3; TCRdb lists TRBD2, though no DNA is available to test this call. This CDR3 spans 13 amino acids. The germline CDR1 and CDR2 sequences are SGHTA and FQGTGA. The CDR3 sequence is CASSSEGADTQYF.

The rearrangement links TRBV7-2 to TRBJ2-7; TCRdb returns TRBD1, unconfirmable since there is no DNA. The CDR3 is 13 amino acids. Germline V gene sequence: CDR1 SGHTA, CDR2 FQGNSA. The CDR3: CASLGGGVNEQYF.

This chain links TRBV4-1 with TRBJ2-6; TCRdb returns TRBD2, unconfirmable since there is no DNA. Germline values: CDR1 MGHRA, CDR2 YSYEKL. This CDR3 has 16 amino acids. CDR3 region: CASSQEAAAWANVLTF.

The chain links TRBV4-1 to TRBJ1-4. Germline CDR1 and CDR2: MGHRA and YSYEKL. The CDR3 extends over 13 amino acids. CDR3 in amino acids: CASSQGSREKLFF.

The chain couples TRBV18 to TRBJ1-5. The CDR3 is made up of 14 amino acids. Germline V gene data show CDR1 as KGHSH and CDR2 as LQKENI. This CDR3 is CASSPQRVGQPQHF.